A single T cell receptor beta chain is shown here with its context. The antigen it binds to is not known. No clone much larger than this one lies a single base away; base qualities are absent. Whole blood was collected in K2EDTA tubes by collaborating institutions according to the institutions' own protocols. For TCRbeta analysis, collaborators shipped samples in one of three forms: frozen whole blood, isolated PBMCs, or DNA extracted from either of those sample types. The immunoSEQ Assay, a bias-controlled multiplex PCR, was used to amplify TCRbeta CDR3 regions from genomic DNA. Concerning the study's data processing: Nucleated cell counts per sample were estimated from amplification of reference gene primers within the assay. To quantify the absolute abundance of each unique TCRbeta CDR3 rearrangement, sequence reads were collapsed and filtered. For each sample, productive Simpson clonality was calculated as the square root of Simpson's diversity index across productive rearrangements. TCRdb re-hosts the immuneACCESS table, in-frame sequences only. Its copies lack some clones; in the studies checked, an unresolved V gene accounts for under half of them, and the cause for the rest is not known. V, J and clone size were drawn from that table, and D and trimming were deduced from the DNA. In this sample the table shows tens of thousands of clones, about 79% of which occur a single time. The ten biggest clones cover about 15% of the sample.

This record belongs to a study of blood T cell repertoires in COVID-19 (dated by TCRdb to 2020 to 2021). Regarding the study in general: The collaborator samples originated in the United States, Italy and Spain and spanned the acute and convalescent phases of COVID-19. The prospective study material was composed of cDNA or gDNA derived from T cells, B-cell-depleted T cells, or PBMCs. Deeply sampled blood TCRbeta repertoires from subjects exposed to, actively infected with, or recovered from COVID-19 were included in the dataset. A freely available public database, intended as a resource for researchers studying the immune response to SARS-CoV-2, is where the repertoires were released. The samples were drawn from two sources: the first 160 participants of the ongoing ImmuneRACE study, and 1,254 subjects contributed by 6 global collaborators. Nearly every sample came with metadata listing a de-identified subject ID, COVID-19 status, age in years and sex. Where available, HLA class I and class II types were obtained from metadata supplied by the sample provider rather than from assay-based typing. Broader findings and caveats from the paper: The quantity of clinical and demographic metadata differed by source and by participant and was supplied without curation.

The sequence came from a human donor in a cohort sampled during active COVID-19. The sample consisted of peripheral blood.

The DNA is TGTGCCAGCAGCCCCCTGGGACTAGCGGGGCACAGCACAGATACGCAGTATTTT. Its coded protein is CASSPLGLAGHSTDTQYF. This receptor chain uses TRBV7-2 and TRBJ2-3, and 13 junctional nucleotides match TRBD2. The germline V end is reduced by 5 bases and the J end by 0 bases; junction bases left unmatched: 8. There are 18 amino acids in the CDR3, from cysteine to phenylalanine inclusive. Only the CDR3 DNA stays, 54 bases, in frame from base 1. In the germline V gene, CDR1 corresponds to SGHTA and CDR2 to FQGNSA.